Below, 19 T cell receptor beta chains from the same sample are listed, as sequenced in a study of blood T cell repertoires in COVID-19. Clones were sequenced by immunoSEQ multiplex PCR, and TCRdb holds only the in-frame ones, with some missing. The sample includes about 220,000 clones, 70% to 90% of them seen just once. What was sequenced was PBMCs or T cells enriched from blood (not recorded which). The receptor set was obtained from a woman in her thirties or forties with acute COVID-19.

This clone was observed a single time. The rearrangement joins TRBV20-1 to TRBJ1-2; no firm D call. Germline V gene data show CDR1 as DFQATT and CDR2 as SNEGSKA (reference sequence). This CDR3 is 10 amino acids long. V was pared by 5 bases and J by 7 bases, with 8 bases between. CDR3 in amino acids: CSAVSPGYTF. The CDR3 DNA reads TGCAGTGCTGTAAGCCCTGGCTACACCTTC.

The V call is TRBV27, the J call TRBJ2-2, with 10 bases lining up with TRBD1. The junction had 7 bases not matched to a gene; V was cut back by 5 bases and J by 7 bases. CDR3 length: 15 residues. From germline, CDR1 is MNHEY and CDR2 SMNVEV (reference sequence). The chain's CDR3 is CASSGQGVKFGELFF. The CDR3 coding sequence is TGTGCCAGCAGTGGACAGGGGGTGAAGTTCGGGGAGCTGTTTTTT.

In this sample, this clone turned up once. This chain connects TRBV9 to TRBJ2-1; TRBD1 is a possible D gene (6 bases). The CDR3 spans 15 residues. V lost 0 bases, J lost 10 bases, and 17 bases lay in between. The germline gives CDR1 SGDLS, CDR2 YYNGEE. For the CDR3, the DNA is TGTGCCAGCAGCGTAGATTCGGACAGTGGCTTGGAGCAGTTCTTC. This gives the protein CASSVDSDSGLEQFF. The whole variable domain, remainder taken from reference TRBV9 and TRBJ2-1, is DSGVTQTPKHLITATGQRVTLRCSPRSGDLSVYWYQQSLDQGLQFLIQYYNGEERAKGNILERFSAQQFPDLHSELNLSSLELGDSALYFCASSVDSDSGLEQFFGPGTRLTVL.

V is TRBV7-9 and J is TRBJ1-2; TRBD1 agrees at 8 bases. With V trimmed by 0 bases and J by 7 bases, 7 bases remained unmatched. Germline CDR1 and CDR2: SEHNR and FQNEAQ (reference sequence). This CDR3 contains 15 residues. The CDR3 spells CASSLAFGQGVGYTF. The CDR3 bases are TGTGCCAGCAGCTTAGCCTTCGGACAGGGCGTTGGCTACACCTTC.

The chain couples TRBV7-9 to TRBJ1-5; D is uncertain. V was pared by 5 bases and J by 9 bases, with 14 bases between. CDR3 size: 13 residues. Germline CDR1 reads SEHNR; CDR2 reads FQNEAQ (reference sequence). CDR3 sequence: CASSLRTRGPQHF. The DNA of the CDR3 is TGTGCCAGCAGCCTCCGTACCCGAGGGCCCCAGCATTTT.

V gene TRBV5-8 combines with J gene TRBJ1-5, with D maybe TRBD1 (6 bases). Germline CDR1 SGHTS, CDR2 YDEGEE. The V end was cut by 2 bases, the J end by 1 base, with 13 bases between. This CDR3 spans 16 amino acids. The CDR3 DNA reads TGTGCCAGCAGCTTTCGGGCAGGGGCGAGCAATCAGCCCCAGCATTTT. As protein: CASSFRAGASNQPQHF.

The CDR3 nucleotides are TGTGCCAGCAGGGAACAGGGGTCGAACACTGAAGCTTTCTTT. Its translation is CASREQGSNTEAFF. The chain combines TRBV27 with TRBJ1-1, with 7 positions matching TRBD1. Germline loops: CDR1 MNHEY, CDR2 SMNVEV (reference sequence). The CDR3 is 14 amino acids. Trimming took 6 bases from V and 1 from J; bases not matched to a gene: 5.

The chain joins TRBV27 to TRBJ2-2, with 11 bases matching TRBD1. This CDR3 comprises 15 residues. V shed 6 bases, J shed 6 bases, and the junction held 6 bases outside the gene matches. The germline CDR1 and CDR2 sequences are MNHEY and SMNVEV (reference sequence). The CDR3 DNA sequence: TGTGCCAGCAGGACCGGGACAGGGGGTTCCGGGGAGCTGTTTTTT. Amino acids: CASRTGTGGSGELFF.

The rearrangement links TRBV7-9 to TRBJ1-6; 9 bases are shared with TRBD1. CDR3 size: 18 residues. Germline assignment: CDR1 SEHNR and CDR2 FQNEAQ (reference sequence). V shed 5 bases and J 11 bases; nucleotides not matched to a gene: 19. The CDR3 protein is CASSRDGTGLALVPPLHF. The DNA for the CDR3 is TGTGCCAGCAGCCGGGATGGGACAGGGTTAGCCCTAGTTCCACCCCTCCACTTT.

Notes on this clone: This may stem from a read error, because a much larger clone lies one nucleotide away. The chain recombines TRBV5-6 with TRBJ1-6, with a tentative D call TRBD1 (5 bases). This CDR3 has 14 amino acids. V lost 0 bases to trimming and J lost 7 bases, with 8 bases between them. CDR1 is SGHDT, CDR2 YYEEEE, per germline. The CDR3 sequence: CASSLGSGNSPLHF. Here the CDR3 DNA reads TGTGCCAGCAGCTTGGGGTCAGGGAATTCACCCCTCCACTTT. Supplemented by reference TRBV5-6 and TRBJ1-6, the full variable domain reads DAGVTQSPTHLIKTRGQQVTLRCSPKSGHDTVSWYQQALGQGPQFIFQYYEEEERQRGNFPDRFSGHQFPNYSSELNVNALLLGDSALYLCASSLGSGNSPLHFGNGTRLTVT.

With respect to this clone: The conserved closing phenylalanine or tryptophan is absent in this CDR3, likely reflecting a read error. The limits of the CDR3 on the DNA are not certain, so only TCRdb's listed CDR3 is given. V gene TRBV24-1 combines with J gene TRBJ1-2; TRBD1 is the table's D call, not checked against the DNA. The CDR3 is made up of 8 amino acids, end residues included. Germline V gene data show CDR1 as KGHDR and CDR2 as SFDVKD. This chain's CDR3 is CATAGLSG.

This sequence joins TRBV10-3 and TRBJ2-7; possible D gene TRBD2, 6 bases. Germline assignment: CDR1 ENHRY and CDR2 SYGVKD. Between the trimmed V and J ends, which lost 2 bases and 7 bases, there was a span of 18 bases. The CDR3 loop spans 15 amino acids. The CDR3 sequence: CAISEGGQLGREQYF. CDR3 nucleotides: TGTGCCATCAGTGAGGGGGGTCAGCTGGGGAGGGAGCAGTACTTC.

This chain links TRBV9 with TRBJ1-2, with a weak D call TRBD1 (6 bases). V was trimmed by 0 bases and J by 4 bases, leaving 13 bases between them. The CDR3 is 15 amino acids. Germline CDR1 SGDLS, CDR2 YYNGEE. The DNA for the CDR3 is TGTGCCAGCAGCGTAGGCCGGGACAATCCCTATGGCTACACCTTC. Translated, it gives CASSVGRDNPYGYTF. Using reference TRBV9 and TRBJ1-2 for the parts outside the CDR3, the full variable domain is DSGVTQTPKHLITATGQRVTLRCSPRSGDLSVYWYQQSLDQGLQFLIQYYNGEERAKGNILERFSAQQFPDLHSELNLSSLELGDSALYFCASSVGRDNPYGYTFGSGTRLTVV.

This clone appeared a single time. The chain links TRBV5-1 to TRBJ2-5, with TRBD1 identical over 8 bases. The germline V gene encodes CDR1 SGHRS and CDR2 YFSETQ. The CDR3 is 13 residues long. V shed 6 bases, J shed 5 bases, and the junction held 6 bases outside the gene matches. The CDR3 sequence is CASNRGMVETQYF. CDR3 sequence (DNA): TGCGCCAGCAACAGGGGGATGGTGGAGACCCAGTACTTC.

The V call is TRBV9, the J call TRBJ2-7; no clear D. With 4 bases removed from V and 5 bases from J, the gap between germline ends came to 16 bases. CDR3 length: 14 residues. CDR1 SGDLS and CDR2 YYNGEE come from the germline V gene. CDR3 sequence: CASSPHGDLNEQYF. CDR3 bases: TGTGCCAGCAGCCCTCATGGTGATCTAAACGAGCAGTACTTC.

This clone occurred once. This chain joins TRBV12-3 or TRBV12-4 and TRBJ2-1; the D is unclear. This CDR3 is built from 12 residues. V lost 5 bases and J lost 8, with 10 bases in between. Written as DNA, the CDR3 is TGTGCCAGCAGTCTCCTCGGAGATGAGCAGTTCTTC. Its translation is CASSLLGDEQFF.

This chain links TRBV3-1 (or the pseudogene TRBV3-2) with TRBJ2-1; D perhaps matches TRBD1 (6 bases). CDR3 length: 15 residues. With 4 bases removed from V and 1 base from J, the gap between germline ends came to 11 bases. The germline CDR1 and CDR2 sequences are LGHDT and YNNKEL (reference sequence). CDR3 sequence (DNA): TGTGCCAGCAGCCCTAGACAGGCGTCCTACAATGAGCAGTTCTTC. This codes for CASSPRQASYNEQFF.

The chain recombines TRBV29-1 with TRBJ1-2; the D is unclear. From germline, CDR1 is SQVTM and CDR2 ANQGSEA. The CDR3 is 11 residues long. V lost 6 bases and J 8 bases, leaving 13 bases between the germline ends. The CDR3 region is CSVGESMGYTF. The CDR3 coding sequence is TGCAGCGTCGGAGAATCCATGGGCTACACCTTC.

DNA for the CDR3: TGTGCCAGTAGTACCTTCAGGGCTGGGGCCAACGTCCTGACTTTC. It encodes CASSTFRAGANVLTF. This sequence joins TRBV19 and TRBJ2-6; D may be TRBD1 (5 bases). The CDR3 is made up of 15 amino acids. Germline CDR1 is LNHDA and CDR2 is SQIVND (reference sequence). Trimming stripped 4 bases from V and 2 bases from J, with 9 bases between.